This TCR beta chain is drawn from a study of blood T cell repertoires in COVID-19. The ends were cut back, 5 bases at V and 4 bases at J, with 14 bases in the middle. Germline CDR1 and CDR2: SGHTA and FQGTGA. This CDR3 is 15 amino acids long. Here immunoSEQ multiplex PCR was the method, and the copy in TCRdb shows in-frame clones only, minus some. The sample holds about 200,000 clones, around nine tenths seen once. The J gene is TRBJ2-2, the V gene TRBV7-3; a possible D gene is TRBD1 (6 bases). Sequencing used peripheral blood. The clonotype was recovered from a man in his sixties with acute or convalescent COVID-19. The DNA of the CDR3 is TGTGCCAGCAGCCTCGGGGTGGGGGCCACCGGGGAGCTGTTTTTT. Its translation: CASSLGVGATGELFF.